The 10 T cell receptor beta chains presented below share a single source sample, sequenced in a study of blood T cell repertoires in COVID-19. TCRdb's copy holds only in-frame clones and misses some; the assay was immunoSEQ multiplex PCR. The sample records approximately 98,000 clones, 55% to 75% being singletons. The specimen sequenced was peripheral blood. These receptors were obtained from a middle-aged woman with acute or convalescent COVID-19.

CDR3 DNA: TGCGCCAGCAGCTCCGACAGGGGTGGCTACACCTTC. Residues: CASSSDRGGYTF. The rearrangement joins TRBV5-1 to TRBJ1-2; 8 nucleotides align to TRBD1. J gave up 7 bases and V 3 bases, and 2 bases lay outside the gene matches. From germline, CDR1 is SGHRS and CDR2 YFSETQ. This CDR3 has 12 residues.

This rearrangement joins TRBV7-2 to TRBJ2-7; D might be TRBD1 (6 bases). The V gene's germline CDR1 is SGHTA and CDR2 FQGNSA. The CDR3 extends over 15 amino acids. Trimming shortened V by 5 bases and J by 4 bases, and 18 bases separated the two germline ends. In nucleotides, the CDR3 is TGTGCCAGCAGCCCACGGGCAGGGGATTGGTACGAGCAGTACTTC. Translation gives CASSPRAGDWYEQYF.

The chain is built from TRBV4-3 and TRBJ1-4; D is unresolved. Trimming cost V 4 bases and J 3 bases, with 12 bases left between them. The CDR3 length is 15 residues. Germline-derived CDR1 and CDR2 are LGHNA and YSLEER. CDR3 nucleotides: TGCGCCAGCAGCCCTAAGACACCCTCTAATGAAAAACTGTTTTTT. Translated: CASSPKTPSNEKLFF.

This clone has at least ten counts. The chain couples TRBV5-1 to TRBJ2-2, with D maybe TRBD2 (6 bases). Germline loops: CDR1 SGHRS, CDR2 YFSETQ. With 4 bases removed from V and 6 bases from J, the gap between germline ends came to 13 bases. This CDR3 comprises 14 residues. CDR3 in amino acids: CASSGGYRAGELFF. The CDR3 region has the DNA TGCGCCAGCAGCGGGGGGTATCGCGCCGGGGAGCTGTTTTTT.

CDR3 DNA sequence: TGTGCCTGGGAGTGGATTAAGGCCGGACAGTTGGAAAACTATGGCTACACCTTC. Protein sequence: CAWEWIKAGQLENYGYTF. This sequence joins TRBV30 and TRBJ1-2; D is possibly TRBD1 (6 bases). V dropped 5 bases and J dropped 2 bases, with 27 bases sitting between them. The CDR3 is made up of 18 amino acids. Germline loops: CDR1 GTSNPN, CDR2 SVGIG (reference sequence).

This chain uses TRBV7-2 with TRBJ1-6; D gene uncertain. Germline assignment: CDR1 SGHTA and CDR2 FQGNSA. V lost 5 bases and J 7 bases, leaving 6 bases between the germline ends. The CDR3 sequence is 12 residues long. CDR3 loop: CASSPVNSPLHF. DNA for the CDR3: TGTGCCAGCAGCCCAGTGAATTCACCCCTCCACTTT.

The chain carries TRBV3-1 (or the pseudogene TRBV3-2) and TRBJ2-2; D possibly corresponds to TRBD1 (6 bases). The CDR3 extends over 15 amino acids. Looked up from germline, CDR1 is LGHDT and CDR2 is YNNKEL (reference sequence). V shed 4 bases and J shed 5 bases, with 14 bases lying between them. CDR3 DNA: TGTGCCAGCAGCCTCTCTGGGGGCAGTACCGGGGAGCTGTTTTTT. Its protein product is CASSLSGGSTGELFF.

This clone has a single count. The chain combines TRBV7-2 with TRBJ2-7; weak D call: TRBD1 (6 bases). Trimming stripped 0 bases from V and 2 bases from J, with 8 bases between. CDR1 is SGHTA, CDR2 FQGNSA, per germline. This CDR3 region has 14 residues. The CDR3: CASSLATGPYEQYF. The DNA for the CDR3 is TGTGCCAGCAGCTTAGCTACAGGGCCCTACGAGCAGTACTTC.

This chain uses TRBV6-5 with TRBJ2-3; TRBD1 might be the D (6 bases). V was pared by 7 bases and J by 2 bases, with 10 bases between. Germline CDR1 MNHEY, CDR2 SVGAGI. This CDR3 region has 13 residues. The CDR3 protein is CASKTGTTDTQYF. CDR3 DNA sequence: TGTGCCAGCAAAACAGGGACCACAGATACGCAGTATTTT.

This clone has a handful of counts. The chain recombines TRBV6-6 with TRBJ2-1; maybe TRBD2 (6 bases). Germline V gene data show CDR1 as MNHNY and CDR2 as SVGAGI (reference sequence). Trimming left V 9 bases short and J 6 bases short, with 21 bases between. This CDR3 contains 15 residues. CDR3: CASVPGGQAGNEQFF. In DNA form, the CDR3 reads TGTGCCAGTGTTCCTGGAGGGCAGGCGGGCAATGAGCAGTTCTTC.